This T cell receptor beta chain was identified during a study of blood T cell repertoires in COVID-19. About the research overall: Samples of COVID-19 (acute and convalescent) were obtained from the United States, Italy and Spain. Sources were T cells, B-cell-depleted T cells, or PBMCs; the material itself was cDNA or gDNA.

In terms of age and location, participants ranged from roughly 18 to 95 years and lived in approximately 24 US areas. Membership in each cohort depended on participant-reported clinical history. Using immunoSEQ multiplex PCR, the repertoire was profiled, and TCRdb retains in-frame clones only, with some absent. The sample yields fewer than 250,000 clones, approximately 88% seen once. Trimming removed 4 bases from V and 3 bases from J, with 10 bases in between. The germline V gene has CDR1 GTSNPN and CDR2 SVGIG (reference sequence). The CDR3 extends over 13 amino acids. The chain has TRBV30 and TRBJ2-1; D gene uncertain. The sample consisted of PBMCs or T cells enriched from blood (not recorded which). This receptor was obtained from a woman in her twenties or thirties who had been exposed to COVID-19. The CDR3 nucleotides are TGTGCCTGGAACTACCTTTTCTACAATGAGCAGTTCTTC. This codes for CAWNYLFYNEQFF.